This is a list of T cell receptor beta chains from one sample in a study of cytomegalovirus exposure and HLA in healthy donors. Here immunoSEQ multiplex PCR was the method, and the copy in TCRdb shows in-frame clones only, minus some. The sample includes under 200,000 clones, 65% to 85% of them seen just once. Source material: PBMCs. The receptors shown here come from a man in his fifties or sixties in good health and CMV-seronegative. CDR3s include the opening cysteine and the closing phenylalanine or tryptophan. Each record gives: J gene, D gene, V gene, CDR3 length, clone size, CDR3 DNA, CDR3 protein. A D gene is named only where the DNA matches it firmly. Only some rows state a clone size, as once, few, many or a class for expanded clones.

TRBJ2-5,.,TRBV5-1,17,.,TGCGCCAGCAGCCCTGAAGGGGACACCGGGGGGATTGAGACCCAGTACTTC,CASSPEGDTGGIETQYF
TRBJ1-1,.,TRBV29-1,12,once,TGCAGCGTCCAGGGCAATGAGAGTGAAGCTTTCTTT,CSVQGNESEAFF
TRBJ2-7,TRBD1,TRBV6-4,15,.,TGTGCCAGCAGTGTCAAGACAGGGAGCTCCTACGAGCAGTACTTC,CASSVKTGSSYEQYF
TRBJ2-1,.,TRBV4-2,13,few,TGTGCCAGCAGCCACTCGAGTGGCAATGAGCAGTTCTTC,CASSHSSGNEQFF
TRBJ1-1,.,TRBV5-4,12,few,TGTGCCAGCAGCTCCAGGAACACTGAAGCTTTCTTT,CASSSRNTEAFF
TRBJ2-7,.,TRBV5-4,15,.,TGTGCCAGCAGTACTGATTGGGACAACTCCTACGAGCAGTACTTC,CASSTDWDNSYEQYF
TRBJ2-1,.,TRBV7-9,12,.,TGTTCCAGCAGCGTCCAGGACAATGAGCAGTTCTTC,CSSSVQDNEQFF
TRBJ1-2,.,TRBV6-1,14,.,TGTGCCAGCAGTCGGGGTTCGGCTAACTATGGCTACACCTTC,CASSRGSANYGYTF
TRBJ2-7,TRBD1,TRBV6-1,20,.,TGTGCCAGCAGTGGACAGCCGGGACAGGGGGGTATGGGAGCTTCCTACGAGCAGTACTTC,CASSGQPGQGGMGASYEQYF
TRBJ1-2,TRBD1,TRBV10-2,14,.,TGCGCCAGCAGTGAGTTGGACAGGGCCTATGGCTACACCTTC,CASSELDRAYGYTF
TRBJ1-1,TRBD1,TRBV5-1,15,.,TGCGCCAGCAGTATTACACAGGGGGTAAGGACTGAAGCTTTCTTT,CASSITQGVRTEAFF
TRBJ2-5,.,TRBV7-8,18,.,TGTGCCAGCAGCTTTTCTAGGACACAGGGTGCGGCAGAAGAGACCCAGTACTTC,CASSFSRTQGAAEETQYF